The present TCR beta chain was sequenced within a study of OX40 agonist ivuxolimab in advanced cancers. Germline CDR1 reads MNHEY; CDR2 reads SVGAGI. The CDR3 is made up of 13 amino acids. Regarding this clone: Compared with germline, one end of the junction differs, possibly owing to a read error. The same CDR3 is also encoded by other DNA sequences in this sample.

Data came from immunoSEQ multiplex PCR; TCRdb stores just in-frame clones and leaves some out. The repertoire has 45,000 to 50,000 clones, roughly 93% of them found once; the top ten carry around 19%. The chain links TRBV6-5 to TRBJ2-7; D call uncertain. Sample: CD4+ or CD8+ T cells sorted from blood, taken in a trial of the OX40 agonist ivuxolimab. The sequence derives from an adult with an advanced solid tumor such as melanoma, head and neck, liver or kidney cancer. CDR3 sequence: CASSPERSYEQYF. DNA of the CDR3: TGTGCCAGCTCGCCTGAGCGCTCCTACGAGCAGTATTTC.